The 27 T cell receptor beta chains below come from one sample, sequenced in a study of T cells in women clearing cervical HPV infection. Generated by immunoSEQ multiplex PCR, the TCRdb table keeps only in-frame clones and is missing some. The sample includes about 30,000 clones. The sample comprised blood buffy coat. These receptors came from a woman between 18 and 70 years old with a cervical HPV16 infection that either progressed to CIN3+ or cleared (not recorded which).

CDR3 loop: CASSLSGNEQFF. CDR3 DNA (partial): TGTGCCAGCAGCTTGAGCGGGAATGAG. The rearrangement uses TRBV5-5 and TRBJ2-1, with a possible D match to TRBD2 (6 bases). The CDR3 goes on 3 residues after the read ends, and that part is filled in from the germline J gene. Germline loops: CDR1 SGHKS, CDR2 YYEKEE (reference sequence). Trimming took off 1 base at V and 7 bases at J, with 6 bases between the two ends. CDR3 length: 12 amino acids.

Regarding this clone: With the read ending 3 residues before the CDR3 end, the germline J gene is used to fill in that end. The chain employs TRBV28 and TRBJ2-5; tentatively, D is TRBD1 (5 bases). Per germline, CDR1 MDHEN and CDR2 SYDVKM. Trimming pared 3 bases from V and 1 base from J, leaving 15 bases between. There are 16 residues in the CDR3. CDR3 amino acids: CASSFSPRTSQETQYF. The sequenced part of the CDR3 DNA is TGTGCCAGCAGTTTTAGTCCTCGGACAAGCCAAGAGACC.

Regarding this clone: The DNA ends 3 residues before the CDR3 does, and the rest of the CDR3 is filled in from the germline J gene. This chain links TRBV5-4 with TRBJ2-2; a weak D match, TRBD1 (5 bases). This CDR3 is built from 13 residues. Germline CDR1 reads SGHNT; CDR2 reads YYREEE (reference sequence). V was cut by 3 bases and J by 4 bases, with 7 bases left in between. CDR3 bases read: TGTGCCAGCAGCTCAGGGATCACCGGGGAG. Its translation: CASSSGITGE. Given in full, the CDR3 is CASSSGITGELFF.

Concerning this clone: The read halts 3 residues ahead of the CDR3 end, with the missing end drawn from the germline J gene. The rearrangement joins TRBV12-3 or TRBV12-4 to TRBJ1-1; D remains ambiguous. This CDR3 spans 11 amino acids. This CDR3 is CASSPTMEAFF. The CDR3 DNA, read in part, is TGTGCCAGCAGCCCGACAATGGAA.

Partial CDR3 DNA: TGTGCCAGCAGTGACAGGGGGCAGCAGCCC. Translating it yields CASSDRGQQP. The whole CDR3 protein reads CASSDRGQQPQHF. V usage is TRBV2 and J usage is TRBJ1-5, with TRBD1 matching over 8 bases. The CDR3 end is not reached by the read, which stops 3 residues before it; the germline J gene fills it in. CDR3 length: 13 amino acids. CDR1 SNHLY and CDR2 FYNNEI come from the germline V gene. V gave up 3 bases and J gave up 7 bases; unmatched junction bases: 2.

The sequenced CDR3 bases are TGTGCCAGCAGTGTTCTAAGGGGAGACAATGAG. Amino acids: CASSVLRGDNE. The entire CDR3 protein is CASSVLRGDNEQFF. The chain couples TRBV6-4 to TRBJ2-1, with D possibly called TRBD1 or TRBD2 (5 bases each). The sequence runs out 3 residues before the end of the CDR3; the remainder is reconstructed from the germline J gene. Germline CDR1 and CDR2: MRHNA and SNTAGT. Trimming removed 4 bases from V and 5 bases from J, with 12 bases in between. The CDR3 runs 14 residues.

With respect to this clone: The missing CDR3 end, 3 residues past where the read stops, is filled in from the germline J gene. This chain uses TRBV2 with TRBJ1-3, with D unresolved. Looked up from germline, CDR1 is SNHLY and CDR2 is FYNNEI. Trimming took 4 bases from V and 1 from J, leaving 8 bases between them. The CDR3 covers 14 residues. The chain's CDR3 is CASSVSGSGNTIYF. CDR3 DNA, as far as it was read: TGTGCCAGCAGTGTTAGCGGGTCTGGAAACACC. Using reference TRBV2 and TRBJ1-3 for the parts outside the CDR3, the full variable domain is EPEVTQTPSHQVTQMGQEVILRCVPISNHLYFYWYRQILGQKVEFLVSFYNNEISEKSEIFDDQFSVERPDGSNFTLKIRSTKLEDSAMYFCASSVSGSGNTIYFGEGSWLTVV.

Note on this clone: The observed sequence ends 3 residues before the CDR3 terminus, with the missing tail filled in from the germline J gene. The chain combines TRBV7-9 with TRBJ2-4; 7 bases match TRBD1. CDR1 is SEHNR, CDR2 FQNEAQ, per germline (reference sequence). The length of the CDR3 is 14 residues. CDR3 protein: CASSGTGDSYGQYF. The CDR3 DNA, read in part, is TGTGCCAGCAGCGGCACAGGGGATAGCTATGGT.

About this clone: From the germline J gene comes the end of the CDR3, since the read stops 3 residues before it. The chain carries TRBV30 and TRBJ2-3; 8 nucleotides match TRBD1. The CDR3 runs to 13 residues. CDR1 GTSNPN and CDR2 SVGIG come from the germline V gene (reference sequence). The CDR3 reads CAWSLGQEETQYF. The DNA read from the CDR3 is TGTGCCTGGAGCCTGGGACAGGAAGAGACG.

With regard to this clone: The CDR3 end falls 3 residues outside the read, so it is completed with the germline J gene. The chain uses TRBV2 and TRBJ2-3; D possibly corresponds to TRBD1 (5 bases). Germline assignment: CDR1 SNHLY and CDR2 FYNNEI. The germline V and J ends were trimmed by 2 bases and 4 bases, with 10 bases remaining between them. The length of the CDR3 is 14 residues. CDR3 DNA (partial): TGTGCCAGCAGTGAAAGGGGAACTCCAGATACG. Amino acid sequence: CASSERGTPDT. The CDR3 as a whole reads CASSERGTPDTQYF.

As for this clone: Read sequence stops 3 residues before the CDR3 end, and the germline J gene provides the missing end. The rearrangement links TRBV7-2 to TRBJ1-5; 7 bases fit TRBD1. The V gene's germline CDR1 is SGHTA and CDR2 FQGNSA. V lost 2 bases and J lost 4; bases outside the gene matches: 5. The CDR3 covers 15 residues. The CDR3 sequence is CASSLNRGLNQPQHF. The CDR3 DNA, read in part, is TGTGCCAGCAGCTTAAACAGGGGTCTTAATCAGCCC.

To note about this clone: The read halts 3 residues ahead of the CDR3 end, with the missing end drawn from the germline J gene. The V call is TRBV5-1, the J call TRBJ2-1, with D tentatively TRBD2 (7 bases). V gave up 6 bases and J gave up 0 bases, with 19 bases separating them. Germline CDR1 SGHRS, CDR2 YFSETQ. The CDR3 loop spans 17 amino acids. The CDR3 region is CASKSDGGGSSYNEQFF. Partial CDR3 DNA: TGCGCCAGCAAGAGTGACGGCGGGGGCAGCTCCTACAATGAG.

To note about this clone: The read stops 3 residues short of the end of the CDR3; the missing end is completed from the germline J gene. V is TRBV7-6 and J is TRBJ2-3; D call uncertain. Germline V gives CDR1 SGHVS, CDR2 FNYEAQ. This CDR3 contains 14 residues. V dropped 1 base and J dropped 1 base, with 6 bases sitting between them. Incomplete CDR3 DNA: TGTGCCAGCAGCTTAGTTGAGCGCACAGATACG. This sequence encodes CASSLVERTDT. The full-length CDR3 reads as CASSLVERTDTQYF. Together with reference TRBV7-6 and TRBJ2-3, the CDR3 gives the full variable domain: GAGVSQSPRYKVTKRGQDVALRCDPISGHVSLYWYRQALGQGPEFLTYFNYEAQQDKSGLPNDRFSAERPEGSISTLTIQRTEQRDSAMYRCASSLVERTDTQYFGPGTRLTVL.

On this clone itself: The CDR3 end is not reached by the read, which stops 3 residues before it; the germline J gene fills it in. This chain connects TRBV7-7 to TRBJ2-3; D is ambiguous. V lost 5 bases and J lost 1, with 4 bases in between. The V gene's germline CDR1 is SSHAT and CDR2 FNYEAQ (reference sequence). The CDR3 extends over 12 amino acids. CDR3 DNA (partial): TGTGCCAGCAGCCGTTGCACAGATACG. It translates to CASSRCTDT. The full CDR3 protein is CASSRCTDTQYF.

About this clone itself: Read sequence stops 3 residues before the CDR3 end, and the germline J gene provides the missing end. This chain uses TRBV5-1 with TRBJ1-1; D may be TRBD1 (6 bases). The CDR3 sequence is 16 residues long. V was cut by 5 bases and J by 4 bases, with 21 bases left in between. The germline V gene has CDR1 SGHRS and CDR2 YFSETQ. The chain's CDR3 is CASRSSGEDGGTEAFF. CDR3 bases read: TGCGCCAGCAGAAGTTCAGGGGAAGATGGCGGCACTGAA.

A word on this clone: With the read ending 3 residues before the CDR3 end, the germline J gene is used to fill in that end. This chain links TRBV20-1 with TRBJ1-1, with 7 bases aligning to TRBD1. V gave up 0 bases and J gave up 7 bases; unmatched junction bases: 8. The CDR3 contains 14 residues. CDR1 and CDR2 from the germline V gene are DFQATT and SNEGSKA (reference sequence). CDR3 amino acids: CSARDPGGTDEAFF. CDR3 DNA (partial): TGCAGTGCTAGAGATCCAGGCGGGACAGATGAA.

Points on this clone: Read data end 3 residues before the CDR3 end; the end is taken from the germline J gene. The V call is TRBV19, the J call TRBJ2-7, with D maybe TRBD1 (6 bases). The length of the CDR3 is 15 residues. Germline V gene data show CDR1 as LNHDA and CDR2 as SQIVND (reference sequence). Trimming shortened V by 3 bases and J by 3 bases, and 15 bases separated the two germline ends. CDR3 sequence: CASSIGAGAIYEQYF. CDR3 DNA, as far as it was read: TGTGCCAGTAGTATTGGGGCAGGGGCGATCTACGAG.

A note on this clone: The CDR3 end is not reached by the read, which stops 3 residues before it; the germline J gene fills it in. V gene TRBV9 combines with J gene TRBJ2-1, with 10 bases aligning to TRBD2. The CDR3 length is 16 residues. J gave up 5 bases and V 4 bases, and 9 bases lay outside the gene matches. Germline assignment: CDR1 SGDLS and CDR2 YYNGEE. The covered CDR3 bases are TGTGCCAGCAGCTACGACCTAGCGGGGGCAAACAATGAG. Its protein is CASSYDLAGANNE. The full CDR3 protein is CASSYDLAGANNEQFF.

Regarding this clone: The read gets to within 3 residues of the CDR3 end, and the germline J gene fills in the rest. This chain connects TRBV6-1 to TRBJ1-1, with 9 positions matching TRBD1. CDR1 is MNHNS and CDR2 is SASEGT in the germline V gene. The CDR3 has 15 amino acids. V was clipped by 0 bases and J by 2 bases; unmatched bases: 1. CDR3 region: CASSEATGGNTEAFF. The sequenced part of the CDR3 DNA is TGTGCCAGCAGTGAAGCGACAGGGGGAAACACTGAA.

The CDR3 region is CASRTRQGSGELFF. Partial CDR3 DNA: TGTGCCAGCAGGACACGACAGGGCTCCGGGGAG. The genes are TRBV2 and TRBJ2-2, with 7 bases identical to TRBD1. The CDR3 goes on 3 residues after the read ends, and that part is filled in from the germline J gene. V shed 6 bases and J 6 bases; nucleotides not matched to a gene: 7. This CDR3 is built from 14 residues. From germline, CDR1 is SNHLY and CDR2 FYNNEI.

Concerning this clone itself: One end of the junction is discordant with germline, which a read error may explain. The CDR3 goes on 3 residues after the read ends, and that part is filled in from the germline J gene. The chain employs TRBV5-1 and TRBJ2-1; D perhaps matches TRBD1 (6 bases). In germline, CDR1 is SGHRS, CDR2 YFSETQ. The CDR3 extends over 15 amino acids. CDR3 region: CASSLGTTLYNEQFF. The DNA read from the CDR3 is TGCGCCAGCAGTTTGGGGACAACGCTATACAATGAG.

The CDR3: CASSGGVHSPLDTQYF. CDR3 bases read: TGCGCCAGCAGCGGGGGGGTCCACTCACCCTTAGATACG. V and J are TRBV5-1 and TRBJ2-3; 7 positions match TRBD2. The read comes to an end 3 residues before the CDR3 does, leaving the germline J gene to fill in the end. CDR3 length equals 16 residues. The trim removed 4 bases at V and 5 bases at J, leaving 13 bases unmatched. Germline CDR1 is SGHRS and CDR2 is YFSETQ.

In regard to this clone: Sequencing ends 3 residues short of the CDR3 end; the germline J gene provides the rest. The chain joins TRBV12-3 or TRBV12-4 to TRBJ2-1; perhaps TRBD2 as D (6 bases). There are 16 residues in the CDR3. V was cut by 6 bases and J by 2 bases, with 17 bases left in between. The CDR3 DNA, read in part, is TGTGCCAGCAGACCAACCCAGGGACTTCCCTACAATGAG. Its protein is CASRPTQGLPYNE. The CDR3 reads in full as CASRPTQGLPYNEQFF.

The CDR3 is CAWSVSSAYEQYF. The DNA read from the CDR3 is TGTGCCTGGAGTGTGTCTAGCGCCTACGAG. V usage is TRBV30 and J usage is TRBJ2-7, with D perhaps matching TRBD2 (6 bases). The sequenced fragment ends 3 residues before the CDR3 boundary, so the rest is inferred from the germline J gene. Trimming left V 0 bases short and J 2 bases short, with 8 bases between. The CDR3 consists of 13 residues. Germline CDR1 is GTSNPN and CDR2 is SVGIG (reference sequence).

As for this clone: The read ends 3 residues shy of where the CDR3 ends; the end is completed using the germline J gene. The chain is built from TRBV11-3 and TRBJ1-1, with D tentatively TRBD1 (5 bases). There are 12 residues in the CDR3. The germline CDR1 and CDR2 sequences are SGHNT and YENEEA. The DNA read from the CDR3 is TGTGCCAGCAGCGTGGGAGGCAGGGCG. Protein: CASSVGGRA. The entire CDR3 sequence reads CASSVGGRAAFF.

Worth noting for this clone: The CDR3 end lies 3 residues beyond the end of the read and is filled in from the germline J gene. The chain recombines TRBV13 with TRBJ1-3; D perhaps matches TRBD1 (6 bases). Looked up from germline, CDR1 is PRHDT and CDR2 is FYEKMQ (reference sequence). V lost 10 bases to trimming and J lost 2 bases, with 15 bases between them. The CDR3 runs to 14 residues. The CDR3: CATGQGMAGNTIYF. Partial CDR3 DNA: TGTGCCACAGGGCAGGGGATGGCTGGAAACACC.

Partial CDR3 DNA: TGTGCCAGCAGCCTTGGGTCAGGTGACCAAGAGACC. Translating it yields CASSLGSGDQET. The CDR3 as a whole reads CASSLGSGDQETQYF. The rearrangement uses TRBV7-8 and TRBJ2-5; the D is unclear. The DNA ends 3 residues before the CDR3 does, and the rest of the CDR3 is filled in from the germline J gene. With 5 bases removed from V and 0 bases from J, the gap between germline ends came to 13 bases. Germline values: CDR1 SGHVS, CDR2 FQNEAQ. This CDR3 region has 15 residues.